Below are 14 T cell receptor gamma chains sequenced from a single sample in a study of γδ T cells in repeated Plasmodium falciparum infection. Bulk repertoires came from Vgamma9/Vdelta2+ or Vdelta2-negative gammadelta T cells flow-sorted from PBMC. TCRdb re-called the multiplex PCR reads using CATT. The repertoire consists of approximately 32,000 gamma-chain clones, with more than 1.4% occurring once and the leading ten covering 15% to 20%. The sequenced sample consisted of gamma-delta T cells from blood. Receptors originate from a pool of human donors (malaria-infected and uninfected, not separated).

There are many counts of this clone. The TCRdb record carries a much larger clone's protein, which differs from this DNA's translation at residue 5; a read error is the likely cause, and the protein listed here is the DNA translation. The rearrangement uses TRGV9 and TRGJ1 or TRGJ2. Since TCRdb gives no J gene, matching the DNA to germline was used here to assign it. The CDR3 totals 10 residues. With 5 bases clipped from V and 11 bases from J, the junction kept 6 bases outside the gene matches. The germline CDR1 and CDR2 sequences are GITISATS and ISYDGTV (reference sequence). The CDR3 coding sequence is TGTGCCTTGTGGGTGTTCGAGAAACTCTTT. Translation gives CALWVFEKLF.

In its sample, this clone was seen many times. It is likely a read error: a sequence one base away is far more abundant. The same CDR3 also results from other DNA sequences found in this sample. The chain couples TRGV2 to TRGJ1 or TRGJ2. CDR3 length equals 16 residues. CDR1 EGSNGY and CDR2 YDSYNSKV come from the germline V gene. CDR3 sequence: CATWDGILPNYYKKLF. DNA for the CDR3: TGTGCCACCTGGGACGGAATCCTTCCGAATTATTATAAGAAGCTCTTT.

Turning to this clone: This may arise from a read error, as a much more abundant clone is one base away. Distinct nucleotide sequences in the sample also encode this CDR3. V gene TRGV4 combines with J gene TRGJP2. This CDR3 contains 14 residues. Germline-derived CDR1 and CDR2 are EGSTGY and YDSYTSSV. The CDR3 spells CATWDGRSDWIKTF. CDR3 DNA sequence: TGTGCCACCTGGGATGGACGTAGTGATTGGATTAAGACGTTT.

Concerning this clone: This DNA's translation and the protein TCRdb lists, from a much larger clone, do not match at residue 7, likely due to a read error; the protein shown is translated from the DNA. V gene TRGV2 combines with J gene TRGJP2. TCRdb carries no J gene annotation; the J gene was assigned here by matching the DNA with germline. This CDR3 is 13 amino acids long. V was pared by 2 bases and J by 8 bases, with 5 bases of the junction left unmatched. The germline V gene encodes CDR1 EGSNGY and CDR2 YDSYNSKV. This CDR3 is CATWDEVDWIKTF. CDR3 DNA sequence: TGTGCCACCTGGGACGAAGTGGATTGGATCAAGACGTTT.

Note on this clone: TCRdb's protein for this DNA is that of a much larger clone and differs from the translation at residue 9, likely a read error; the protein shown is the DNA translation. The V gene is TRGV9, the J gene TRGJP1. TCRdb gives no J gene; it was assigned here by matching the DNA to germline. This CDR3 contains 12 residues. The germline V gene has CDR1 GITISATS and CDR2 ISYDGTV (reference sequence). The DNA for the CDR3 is TGTGCCTTGTGGGATGATGGTTGGCTCAAGATATTT. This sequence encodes CALWDDGWLKIF.

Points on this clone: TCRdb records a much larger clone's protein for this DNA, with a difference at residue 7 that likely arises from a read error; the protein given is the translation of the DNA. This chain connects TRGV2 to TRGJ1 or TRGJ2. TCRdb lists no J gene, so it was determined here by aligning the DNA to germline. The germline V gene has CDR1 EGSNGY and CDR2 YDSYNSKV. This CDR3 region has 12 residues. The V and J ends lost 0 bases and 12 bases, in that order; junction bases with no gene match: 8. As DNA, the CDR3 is TGTGCCACCTGGGACGGGTATAGTGCGAAACTCTTT. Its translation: CATWDGYSAKLF.

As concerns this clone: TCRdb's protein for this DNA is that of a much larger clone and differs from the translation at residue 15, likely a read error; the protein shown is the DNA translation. The chain's CDR3 is CALWEVRPLGRELGRKIKVF. CDR3 in DNA: TGTGCCTTGTGGGAGGTGCGACCCCTTGGGCGAGAGTTGGGCAGAAAAATCAAGGTATTT. The chain recombines TRGV9 with TRGJP. No J segment appears in TCRdb, so it was assigned here by matching the sequence to germline. In germline, CDR1 is GITISATS, CDR2 ISYDGTV (reference sequence). This CDR3 is built from 20 residues.

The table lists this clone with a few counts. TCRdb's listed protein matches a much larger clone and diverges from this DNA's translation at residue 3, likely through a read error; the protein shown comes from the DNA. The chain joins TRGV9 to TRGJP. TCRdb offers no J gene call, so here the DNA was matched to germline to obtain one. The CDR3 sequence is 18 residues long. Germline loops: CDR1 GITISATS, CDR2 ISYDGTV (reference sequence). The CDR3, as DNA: TGTGCCTCGTGGGAGGGTCAAGCCGAAGAGTTGGGCAAAAAAATCAAGGTATTT. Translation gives CASWEGQAEELGKKIKVF.

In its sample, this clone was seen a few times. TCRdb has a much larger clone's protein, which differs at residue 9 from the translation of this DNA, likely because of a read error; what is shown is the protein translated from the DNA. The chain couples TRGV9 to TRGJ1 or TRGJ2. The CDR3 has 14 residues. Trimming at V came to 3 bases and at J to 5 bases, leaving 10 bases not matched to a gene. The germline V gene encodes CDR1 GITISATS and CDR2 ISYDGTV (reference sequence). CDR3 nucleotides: TGTGCCTTGTGGGAGTCGTACCGTAATTATAAGAAACTCTTT. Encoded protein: CALWESYRNYKKLF.

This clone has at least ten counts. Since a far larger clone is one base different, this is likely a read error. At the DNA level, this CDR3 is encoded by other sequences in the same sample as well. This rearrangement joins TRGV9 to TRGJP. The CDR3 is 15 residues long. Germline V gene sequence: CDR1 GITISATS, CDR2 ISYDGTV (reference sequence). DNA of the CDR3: TGTGCCTTGTGGGGAGCGGAGTTGGGCAAAAAAATCAAGGTGTTT. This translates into CALWGAELGKKIKVF.

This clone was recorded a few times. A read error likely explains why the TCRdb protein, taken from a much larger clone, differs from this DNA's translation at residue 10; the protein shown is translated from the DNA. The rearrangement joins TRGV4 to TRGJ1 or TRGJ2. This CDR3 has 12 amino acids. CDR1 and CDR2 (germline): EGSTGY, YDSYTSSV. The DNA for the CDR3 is TGTGCCACCTGGGATGACGGTTATAAGGAACTCTTT. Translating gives CATWDDGYKELF.

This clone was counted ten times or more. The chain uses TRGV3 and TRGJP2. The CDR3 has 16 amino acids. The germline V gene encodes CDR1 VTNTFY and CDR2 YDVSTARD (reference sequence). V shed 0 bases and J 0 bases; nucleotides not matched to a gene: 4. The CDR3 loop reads CATWDRRHSSDWIKTF. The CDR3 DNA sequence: TGTGCCACCTGGGACAGGCGTCATAGTAGTGATTGGATCAAGACGTTT.

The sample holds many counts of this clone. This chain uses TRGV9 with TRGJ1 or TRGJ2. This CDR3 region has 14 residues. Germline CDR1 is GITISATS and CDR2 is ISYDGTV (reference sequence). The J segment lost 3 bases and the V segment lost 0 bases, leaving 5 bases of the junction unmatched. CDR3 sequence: CALWEVPLYYKKLF. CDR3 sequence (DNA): TGTGCCTTGTGGGAGGTGCCTCTTTATTATAAGAAACTCTTT.

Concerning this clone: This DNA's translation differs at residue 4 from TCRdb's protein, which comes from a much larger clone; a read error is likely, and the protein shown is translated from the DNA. In DNA form, the CDR3 reads TGTGCCACCCGGGATAGATCGGTTTATTATAAGAAACTCTTT. Translation: CATRDRSVYYKKLF. The rearrangement links TRGV8 to TRGJ1 or TRGJ2. The J gene, absent from TCRdb, was called here by matching the DNA to germline. Germline V CDR1 and CDR2: VENAVY, YDSYNSRV. The CDR3 is 14 amino acids.